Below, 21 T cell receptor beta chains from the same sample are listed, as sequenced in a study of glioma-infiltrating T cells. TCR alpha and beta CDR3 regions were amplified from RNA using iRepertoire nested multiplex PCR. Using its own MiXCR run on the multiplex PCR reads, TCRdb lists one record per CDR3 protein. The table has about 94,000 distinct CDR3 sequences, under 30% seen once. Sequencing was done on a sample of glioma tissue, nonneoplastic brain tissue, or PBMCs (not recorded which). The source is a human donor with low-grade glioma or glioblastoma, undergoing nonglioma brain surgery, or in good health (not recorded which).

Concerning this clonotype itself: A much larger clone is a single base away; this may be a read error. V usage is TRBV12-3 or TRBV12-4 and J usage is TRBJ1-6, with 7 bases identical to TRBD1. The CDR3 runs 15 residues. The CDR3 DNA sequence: TGTGCCAGCAGTCGACAGGGCGGGTATAATTCACCCCTCCGCTTT. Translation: CASSRQGGYNSPLRF.

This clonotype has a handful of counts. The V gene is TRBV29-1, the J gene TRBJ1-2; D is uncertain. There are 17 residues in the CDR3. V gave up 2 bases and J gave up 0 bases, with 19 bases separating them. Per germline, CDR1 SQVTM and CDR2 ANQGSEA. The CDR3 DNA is TGCAGCGTTGAAAACCTGGGTGCGGGGTTAACTAACTATGGCTACACCTTC. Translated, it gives CSVENLGAGLTNYGYTF. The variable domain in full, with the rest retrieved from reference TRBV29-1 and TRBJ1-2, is SAVISQKPSRDICQRGTSLTIQCQVDSQVTMMFWYRQQPGQSLTLIATANQGSEATYESGFVIDKFPISRPNLTFSTLTVSNMSPEDSSIYLCSVENLGAGLTNYGYTFGSGTRLTVV.

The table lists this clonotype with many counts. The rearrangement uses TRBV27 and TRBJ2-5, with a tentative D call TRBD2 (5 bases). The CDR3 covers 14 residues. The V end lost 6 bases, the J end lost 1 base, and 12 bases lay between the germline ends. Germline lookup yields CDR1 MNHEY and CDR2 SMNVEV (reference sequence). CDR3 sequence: CASSRRSAQETQYF. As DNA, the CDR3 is TGTGCCAGCAGCCGGAGGAGCGCCCAAGAGACCCAGTACTTC.

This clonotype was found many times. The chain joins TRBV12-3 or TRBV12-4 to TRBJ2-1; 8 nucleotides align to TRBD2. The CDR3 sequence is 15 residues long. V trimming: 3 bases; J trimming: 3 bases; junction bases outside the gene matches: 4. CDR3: CASSFRGGHYNEQFF. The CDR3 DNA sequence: TGTGCCAGCAGTTTCCGGGGGGGACACTACAATGAGCAGTTCTTC.

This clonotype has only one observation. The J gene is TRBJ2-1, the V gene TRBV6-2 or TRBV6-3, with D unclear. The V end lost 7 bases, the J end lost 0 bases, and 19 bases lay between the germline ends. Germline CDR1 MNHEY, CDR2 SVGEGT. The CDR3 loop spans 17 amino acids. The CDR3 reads CASTVRSLSSSYNEQFF. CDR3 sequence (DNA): TGTGCCAGCACGGTTCGTAGCTTATCGAGCTCCTACAATGAGCAGTTCTTC.

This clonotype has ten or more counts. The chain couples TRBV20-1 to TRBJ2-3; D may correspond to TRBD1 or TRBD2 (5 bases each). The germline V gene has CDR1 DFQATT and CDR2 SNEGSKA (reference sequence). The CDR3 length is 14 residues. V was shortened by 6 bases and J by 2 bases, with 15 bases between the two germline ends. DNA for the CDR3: TGCAGTGCCGACCCCAGGGAGTACACAGATACGCAGTATTTT. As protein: CSADPREYTDTQYF.

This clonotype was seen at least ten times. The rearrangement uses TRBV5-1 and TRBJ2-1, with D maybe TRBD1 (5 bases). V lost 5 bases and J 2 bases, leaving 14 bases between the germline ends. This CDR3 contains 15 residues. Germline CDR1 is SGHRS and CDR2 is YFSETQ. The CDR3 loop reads CASRTDSRPYNEQFF. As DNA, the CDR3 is TGCGCCAGCAGGACCGACAGCAGACCCTACAATGAGCAGTTCTTC.

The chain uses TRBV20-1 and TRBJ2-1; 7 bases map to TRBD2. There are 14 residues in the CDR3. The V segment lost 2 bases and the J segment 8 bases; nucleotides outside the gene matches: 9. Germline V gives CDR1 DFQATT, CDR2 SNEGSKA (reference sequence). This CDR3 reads CSARLSGVSYEQFF. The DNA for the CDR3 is TGCAGTGCTAGATTGAGCGGGGTCTCCTATGAGCAGTTCTTC.

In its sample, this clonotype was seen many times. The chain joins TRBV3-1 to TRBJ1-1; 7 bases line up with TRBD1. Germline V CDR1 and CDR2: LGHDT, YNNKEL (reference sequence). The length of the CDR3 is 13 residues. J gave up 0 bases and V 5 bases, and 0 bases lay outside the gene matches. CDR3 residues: CASSDRVNTEAFF. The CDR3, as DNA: TGTGCCAGCAGCGACAGGGTGAACACTGAAGCTTTCTTT.

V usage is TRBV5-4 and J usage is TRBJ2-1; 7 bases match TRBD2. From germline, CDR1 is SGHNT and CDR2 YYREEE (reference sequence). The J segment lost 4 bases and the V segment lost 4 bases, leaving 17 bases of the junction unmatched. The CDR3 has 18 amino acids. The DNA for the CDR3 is TGTGCCAGCAGCAAAGGGAGCGGGAAGGGCGGGTCATACAATGAGCAGTTCTTC. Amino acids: CASSKGSGKGGSYNEQFF.

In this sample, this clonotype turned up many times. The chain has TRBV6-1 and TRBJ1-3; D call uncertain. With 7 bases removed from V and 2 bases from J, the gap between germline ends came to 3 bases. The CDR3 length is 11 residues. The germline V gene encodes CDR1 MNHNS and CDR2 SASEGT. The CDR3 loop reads CASNTGNTIYF. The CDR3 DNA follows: TGTGCCAGCAATACTGGAAACACCATATATTTT.

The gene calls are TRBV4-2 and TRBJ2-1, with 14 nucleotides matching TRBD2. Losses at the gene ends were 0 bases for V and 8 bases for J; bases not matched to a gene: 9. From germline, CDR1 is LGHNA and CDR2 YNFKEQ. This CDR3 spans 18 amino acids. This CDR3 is CASSQDFSGTSGRYEQFF. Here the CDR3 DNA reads TGTGCCAGCAGCCAAGATTTCTCTGGGACTAGCGGGAGATATGAGCAGTTCTTC.

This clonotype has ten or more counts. The CDR3: CASSFRAGNYNEQFF. CDR3 sequence (DNA): TGTGCCAGCAGTTTTCGGGCGGGGAACTACAATGAGCAGTTCTTC. This chain connects TRBV27 to TRBJ2-1; the D gene is possibly TRBD2 (6 bases). The CDR3 is made up of 15 amino acids. Trimming removed 3 bases at V and 3 bases at J, with 12 bases between. Germline-derived CDR1 and CDR2 are MNHEY and SMNVEV (reference sequence).

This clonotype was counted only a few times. The CDR3 DNA reads as TGTGCCGCCCTGGGCGGCTGGCCCCAGCATTTT. Protein sequence: CAALGGWPQHF. The genes are TRBV7-9 and TRBJ1-5; D is unclear. Germline V gene lookup returns CDR1 SEHNR and CDR2 FQNEAQ (reference sequence). Trimming removed 11 bases at V and 9 bases at J, with 14 bases between. The CDR3 length is 11 residues. The full variable domain, in which reference TRBV7-9 and TRBJ1-5 provide the parts outside the CDR3, is DTGVSQNPRHKITKRGQNVTFRCDPISEHNRLYWYRQTLGQGPEFLTYFQNEAQLEKSRLLSDRFSAERPKGSFSTLEIQRTEQGDSAMYLCAALGGWPQHFGDGTRLSIL.

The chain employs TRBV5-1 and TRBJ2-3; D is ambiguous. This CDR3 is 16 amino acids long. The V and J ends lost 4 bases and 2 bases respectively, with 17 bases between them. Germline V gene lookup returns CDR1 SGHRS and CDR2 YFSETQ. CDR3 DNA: TGCGCCAGCAGCCCGAACTCCGGACGGATCACAGATACGCAGTATTTT. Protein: CASSPNSGRITDTQYF.

DNA for the CDR3: TGCGCCAGCAGCAATACAGGTACTGCGAACACCGGGGAGCTGTTTTTT. Translating gives CASSNTGTANTGELFF. The chain joins TRBV5-1 to TRBJ2-2, with D perhaps matching TRBD1 (5 bases). Trimming shortened V by 4 bases and J by 0 bases, and 13 bases separated the two germline ends. Germline CDR1 and CDR2: SGHRS and YFSETQ. There are 16 residues in the CDR3.

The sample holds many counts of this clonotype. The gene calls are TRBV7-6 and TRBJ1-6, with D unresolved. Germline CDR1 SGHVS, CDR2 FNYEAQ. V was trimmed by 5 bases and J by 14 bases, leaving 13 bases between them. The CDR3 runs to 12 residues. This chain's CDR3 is CASSQIPGALHF. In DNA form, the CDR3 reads TGTGCCAGCAGCCAGATCCCTGGAGCCCTCCACTTT. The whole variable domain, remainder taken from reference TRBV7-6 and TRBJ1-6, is GAGVSQSPRYKVTKRGQDVALRCDPISGHVSLYWYRQALGQGPEFLTYFNYEAQQDKSGLPNDRFSAERPEGSISTLTIQRTEQRDSAMYRCASSQIPGALHFGNGTRLTVT.

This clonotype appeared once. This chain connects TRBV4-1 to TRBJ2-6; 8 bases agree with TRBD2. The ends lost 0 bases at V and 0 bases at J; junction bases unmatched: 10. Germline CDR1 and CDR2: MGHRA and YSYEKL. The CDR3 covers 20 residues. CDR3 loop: CASSQDRTGGGFSGANVLTF. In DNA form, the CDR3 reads TGCGCCAGCAGCCAAGACCGGACTGGCGGGGGGTTCTCTGGGGCCAACGTCCTGACTTTC.

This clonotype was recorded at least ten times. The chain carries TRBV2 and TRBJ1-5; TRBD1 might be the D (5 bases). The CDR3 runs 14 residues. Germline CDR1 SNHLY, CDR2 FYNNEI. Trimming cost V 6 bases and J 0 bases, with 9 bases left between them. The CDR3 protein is CASRDIRSNQPQHF. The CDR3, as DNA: TGTGCCAGCAGGGACATTCGTAGCAATCAGCCCCAGCATTTT. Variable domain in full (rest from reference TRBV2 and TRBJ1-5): EPEVTQTPSHQVTQMGQEVILRCVPISNHLYFYWYRQILGQKVEFLVSFYNNEISEKSEIFDDQFSVERPDGSNFTLKIRSTKLEDSAMYFCASRDIRSNQPQHFGDGTRLSIL.

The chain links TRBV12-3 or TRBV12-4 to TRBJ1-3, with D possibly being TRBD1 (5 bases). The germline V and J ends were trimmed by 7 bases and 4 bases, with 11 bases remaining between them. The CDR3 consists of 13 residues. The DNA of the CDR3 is TGTGCCAGCATCCCTTGGGGGGGAAACACCATATATTTT. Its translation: CASIPWGGNTIYF.

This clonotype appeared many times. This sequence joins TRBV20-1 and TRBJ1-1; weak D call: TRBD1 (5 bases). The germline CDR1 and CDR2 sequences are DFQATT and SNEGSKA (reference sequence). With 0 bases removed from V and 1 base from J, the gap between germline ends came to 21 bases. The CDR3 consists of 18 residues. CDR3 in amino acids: CSARDLGGKGSGNTEAFF. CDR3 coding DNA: TGCAGTGCTAGAGATCTGGGGGGTAAAGGTTCCGGGAACACTGAAGCTTTCTTT.